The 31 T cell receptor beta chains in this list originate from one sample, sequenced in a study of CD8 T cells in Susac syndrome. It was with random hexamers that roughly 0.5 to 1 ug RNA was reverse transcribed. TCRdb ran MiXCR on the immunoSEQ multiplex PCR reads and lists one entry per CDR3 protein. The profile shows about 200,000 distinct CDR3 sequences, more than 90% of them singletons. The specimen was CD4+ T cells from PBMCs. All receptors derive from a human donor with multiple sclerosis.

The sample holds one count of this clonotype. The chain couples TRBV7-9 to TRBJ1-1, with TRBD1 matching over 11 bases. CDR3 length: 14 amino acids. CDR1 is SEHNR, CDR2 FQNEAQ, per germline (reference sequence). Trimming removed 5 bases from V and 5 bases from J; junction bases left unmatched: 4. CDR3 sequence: CASSRDRGVTEAFF. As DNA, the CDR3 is TGTGCCAGCAGCCGGGACAGGGGGGTTACTGAAGCTTTCTTT.

In DNA form, the CDR3 reads TGTGCCAGCAGCCCCCGATTACAGGGCTCTGAAGCTTTCTTT. Translated: CASSPRLQGSEAFF. The chain couples TRBV9 to TRBJ1-1; D possibly corresponds to TRBD1 (6 bases). Trimming left V 4 bases short and J 6 bases short, with 16 bases between. CDR1 SGDLS and CDR2 YYNGEE come from the germline V gene. The CDR3 is 14 amino acids. Filled out from reference TRBV9 and TRBJ1-1, the complete variable domain reads DSGVTQTPKHLITATGQRVTLRCSPRSGDLSVYWYQQSLDQGLQFLIQYYNGEERAKGNILERFSAQQFPDLHSELNLSSLELGDSALYFCASSPRLQGSEAFFGQGTRLTVV.

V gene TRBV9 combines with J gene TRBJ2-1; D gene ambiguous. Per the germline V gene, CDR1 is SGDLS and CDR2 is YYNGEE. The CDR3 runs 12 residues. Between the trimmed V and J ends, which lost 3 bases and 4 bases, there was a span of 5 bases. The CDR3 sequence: CASSAQYNEQFF. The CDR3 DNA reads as TGTGCCAGCAGCGCCCAATACAATGAGCAGTTCTTC. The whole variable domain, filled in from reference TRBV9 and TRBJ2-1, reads DSGVTQTPKHLITATGQRVTLRCSPRSGDLSVYWYQQSLDQGLQFLIQYYNGEERAKGNILERFSAQQFPDLHSELNLSSLELGDSALYFCASSAQYNEQFFGPGTRLTVL.

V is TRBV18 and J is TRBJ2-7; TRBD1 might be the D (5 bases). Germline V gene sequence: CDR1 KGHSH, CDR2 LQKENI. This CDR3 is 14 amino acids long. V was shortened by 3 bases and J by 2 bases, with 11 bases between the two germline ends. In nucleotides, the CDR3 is TGTGCCAGCTCACCCCGACAGCTAACCTACGAGCAGTACTTC. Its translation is CASSPRQLTYEQYF. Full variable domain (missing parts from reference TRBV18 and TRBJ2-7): NAGVMQNPRHLVRRRGQEARLRCSPMKGHSHVYWYRQLPEEGLKFMVYLQKENIIDESGMPKERFSAEFPKEGPSILRIQQVVRGDSAAYFCASSPRQLTYEQYFGPGTRLTVT.

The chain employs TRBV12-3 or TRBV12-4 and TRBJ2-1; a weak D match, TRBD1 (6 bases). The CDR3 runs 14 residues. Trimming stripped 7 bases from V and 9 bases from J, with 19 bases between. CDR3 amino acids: CASTRGQGNSEQFF. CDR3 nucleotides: TGTGCCAGCACCAGGGGCCAGGGAAACAGTGAGCAGTTCTTC.

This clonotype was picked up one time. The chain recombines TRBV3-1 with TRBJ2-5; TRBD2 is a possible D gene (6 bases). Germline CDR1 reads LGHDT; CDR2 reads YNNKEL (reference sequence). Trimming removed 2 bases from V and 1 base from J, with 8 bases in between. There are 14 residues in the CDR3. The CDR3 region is CASSQSGPQETQYF. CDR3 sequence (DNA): TGTGCCAGCAGCCAAAGCGGGCCCCAAGAGACCCAGTACTTC.

This chain's CDR3 is CASSLGRNLGGYTF. For the CDR3, the DNA is TGTGCCAGCAGCTTAGGGCGGAATTTAGGAGGCTACACCTTC. The V gene is TRBV11-2, the J gene TRBJ1-2; D gene unclear. The germline gives CDR1 SGHAT, CDR2 FQNNGV. V dropped 1 base and J dropped 8 bases, with 14 bases sitting between them. The CDR3 spans 14 residues.

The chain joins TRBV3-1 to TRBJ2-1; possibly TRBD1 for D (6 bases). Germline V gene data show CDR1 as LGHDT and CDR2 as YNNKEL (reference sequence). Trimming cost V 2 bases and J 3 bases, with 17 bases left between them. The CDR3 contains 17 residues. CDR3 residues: CASSQPRGLGDYNEQFF. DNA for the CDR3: TGTGCCAGCAGCCAACCGAGGGGGTTAGGGGACTACAATGAGCAGTTCTTC.

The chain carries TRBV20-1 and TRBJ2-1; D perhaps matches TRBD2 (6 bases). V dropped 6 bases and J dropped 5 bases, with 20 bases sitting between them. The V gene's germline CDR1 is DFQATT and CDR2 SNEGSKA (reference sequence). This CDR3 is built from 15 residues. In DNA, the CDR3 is TGCAGTGCGCTTCTGGTATCTAGCGCCAACAATGAGCAGTTCTTC. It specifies CSALLVSSANNEQFF.

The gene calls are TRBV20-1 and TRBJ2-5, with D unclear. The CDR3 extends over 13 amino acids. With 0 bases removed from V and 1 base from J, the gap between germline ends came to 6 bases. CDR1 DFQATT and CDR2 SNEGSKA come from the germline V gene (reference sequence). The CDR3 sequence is CSARDPPQETQYF. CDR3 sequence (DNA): TGCAGTGCTAGAGATCCCCCCCAAGAGACCCAGTACTTC.

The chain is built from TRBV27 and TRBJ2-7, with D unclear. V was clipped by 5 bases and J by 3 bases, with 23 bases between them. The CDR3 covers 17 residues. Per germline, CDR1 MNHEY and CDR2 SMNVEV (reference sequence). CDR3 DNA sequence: TGTGCCAGCAGTCACCGACCCGTTTCGACTTCCGTCTACGAGCAGTACTTC. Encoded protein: CASSHRPVSTSVYEQYF.

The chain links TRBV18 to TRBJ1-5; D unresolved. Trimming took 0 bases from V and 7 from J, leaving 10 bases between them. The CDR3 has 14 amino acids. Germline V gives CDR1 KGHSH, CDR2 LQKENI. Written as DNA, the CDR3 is TGTGCCAGCTCACCACCATTATCTTCCCAGCCCCAGCATTTT. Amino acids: CASSPPLSSQPQHF.

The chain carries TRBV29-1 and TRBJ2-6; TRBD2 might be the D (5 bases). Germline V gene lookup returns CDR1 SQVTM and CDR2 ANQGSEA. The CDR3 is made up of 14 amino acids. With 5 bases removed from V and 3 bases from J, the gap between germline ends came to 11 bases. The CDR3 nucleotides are TGCAGCGTTAGCGGCCTTAATGGGGCCAACGTCCTGACTTTC. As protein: CSVSGLNGANVLTF.

CDR3 in amino acids: CSARETSGSSYEQYF. The CDR3 DNA reads as TGCAGTGCTAGAGAGACTAGCGGTAGCTCCTACGAGCAGTACTTC. V and J are TRBV20-1 and TRBJ2-7, with 9 bases identical to TRBD2. Germline CDR1 and CDR2: DFQATT and SNEGSKA (reference sequence). Trimming removed 0 bases from V and 0 bases from J; junction bases left unmatched: 3. This CDR3 spans 15 amino acids.

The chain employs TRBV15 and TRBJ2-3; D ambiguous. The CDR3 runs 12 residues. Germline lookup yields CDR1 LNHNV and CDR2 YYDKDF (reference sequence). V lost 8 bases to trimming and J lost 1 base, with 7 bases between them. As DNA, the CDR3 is TGTGCCACCGGTAGGGGCACAGATACGCAGTATTTT. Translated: CATGRGTDTQYF.

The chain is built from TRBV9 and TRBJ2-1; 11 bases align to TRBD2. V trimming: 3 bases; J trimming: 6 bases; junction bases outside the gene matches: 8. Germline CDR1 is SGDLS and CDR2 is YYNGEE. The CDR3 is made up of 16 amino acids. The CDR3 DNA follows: TGTGCCAGCAGCGCCTATACCGGGACTAGCGGCAATGAGCAGTTCTTC. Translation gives CASSAYTGTSGNEQFF.

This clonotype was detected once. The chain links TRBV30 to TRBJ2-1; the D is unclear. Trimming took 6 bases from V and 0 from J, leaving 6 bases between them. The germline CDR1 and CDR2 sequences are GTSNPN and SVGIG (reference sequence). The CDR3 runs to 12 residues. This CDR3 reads CACRGSYNEQFF. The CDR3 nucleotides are TGTGCCTGTCGCGGCTCCTACAATGAGCAGTTCTTC.

CDR3 nucleotide sequence: TGTGCCAGCAGGGGTTTCGGACAGGCGCGGACAGATACGCAGTATTTT. This translates into CASRGFGQARTDTQYF. V and J are TRBV5-6 and TRBJ2-3; TRBD1 agrees at 7 bases. CDR3 length: 16 residues. V lost 5 bases to trimming and J lost 3 bases; unmatched junction nucleotides: 12. The germline gives CDR1 SGHDT, CDR2 YYEEEE.

DNA of the CDR3: TGCAGCGTTTTCTCCAGCGGGAGAAGTAAGGGCGAGCAGTACTTC. Amino acids: CSVFSSGRSKGEQYF. The V and J genes are TRBV29-1 and TRBJ2-7; 8 bases map to TRBD2. Germline CDR1 is SQVTM and CDR2 is ANQGSEA. V lost 5 bases, J lost 6 bases, and 15 bases stayed unmatched. This CDR3 spans 15 amino acids.

CDR3 coding DNA: TGTGCCATCAGTGAGGTCGTTGGAACCTATGGCTACACCTTC. It specifies CAISEVVGTYGYTF. J is TRBJ1-2 and V is TRBV10-3; D is ambiguous. V shed 2 bases and J shed 4 bases, with 11 bases lying between them. This CDR3 has 14 amino acids. Germline V gene lookup returns CDR1 ENHRY and CDR2 SYGVKD.

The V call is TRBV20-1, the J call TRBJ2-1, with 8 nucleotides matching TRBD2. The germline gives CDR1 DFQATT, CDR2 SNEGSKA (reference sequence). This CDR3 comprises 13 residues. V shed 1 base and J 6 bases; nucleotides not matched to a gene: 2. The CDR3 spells CSARAGGPNEQFF. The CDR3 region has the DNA TGCAGTGCTAGAGCGGGGGGGCCCAATGAGCAGTTCTTC.

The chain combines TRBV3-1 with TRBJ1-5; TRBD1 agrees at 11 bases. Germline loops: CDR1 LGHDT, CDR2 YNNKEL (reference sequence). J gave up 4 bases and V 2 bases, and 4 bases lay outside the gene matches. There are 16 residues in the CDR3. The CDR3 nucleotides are TGTGCCAGCAGCCAACGGACAGGGGGCGAGAATCAGCCCCAGCATTTT. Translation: CASSQRTGGENQPQHF.

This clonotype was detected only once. The CDR3 DNA is TGTGCCAGCAGCCGAAACGAGGGCCACGAGCAGTACTTC. This sequence encodes CASSRNEGHEQYF. V and J are TRBV7-9 and TRBJ2-7; tentatively, D is TRBD2 (5 bases). With 5 bases removed from V and 5 bases from J, the gap between germline ends came to 13 bases. This CDR3 contains 13 residues. Per the germline V gene, CDR1 is SEHNR and CDR2 is FQNEAQ (reference sequence). Based on the CDR3 plus reference TRBV7-9 and TRBJ2-7, the full variable domain is DTGVSQNPRHKITKRGQNVTFRCDPISEHNRLYWYRQTLGQGPEFLTYFQNEAQLEKSRLLSDRFSAERPKGSFSTLEIQRTEQGDSAMYLCASSRNEGHEQYFGPGTRLTVT.

CDR3 sequence: CASSDSGTEPSPLHF. CDR3 in DNA: TGTGCCAGCAGCGATTCCGGGACAGAGCCCTCACCCCTCCACTTT. V is TRBV9 and J is TRBJ1-6; 7 bases line up with TRBD1. This CDR3 is built from 15 residues. The germline gives CDR1 SGDLS, CDR2 YYNGEE. V lost 3 bases, J lost 10 bases, and 10 bases stayed unmatched.

The CDR3 DNA follows: TGTGCCAGCAGCTTAAGTAGCGGGGCGGCAGATACGCAGTATTTT. It codes for CASSLSSGAADTQYF. The V and J genes are TRBV7-9 and TRBJ2-3; TRBD2 agrees at 8 bases. Germline CDR1 is SEHNR and CDR2 is FQNEAQ (reference sequence). V was clipped by 2 bases and J by 4 bases; unmatched bases: 5. The CDR3 is 15 amino acids.

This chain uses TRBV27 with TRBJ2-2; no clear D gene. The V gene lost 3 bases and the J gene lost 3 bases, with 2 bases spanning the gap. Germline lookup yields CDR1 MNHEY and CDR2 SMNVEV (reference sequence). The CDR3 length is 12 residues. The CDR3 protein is CASSFHTGELFF. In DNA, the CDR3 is TGTGCCAGCAGTTTTCACACCGGGGAGCTGTTTTTT.

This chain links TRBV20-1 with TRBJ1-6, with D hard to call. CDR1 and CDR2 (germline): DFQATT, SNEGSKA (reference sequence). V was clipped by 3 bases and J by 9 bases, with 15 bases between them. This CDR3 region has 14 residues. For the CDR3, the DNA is TGCAGTGCTAGGTTAGGAGACCGAATTTCACCCCTCCACTTT. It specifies CSARLGDRISPLHF.

This CDR3 is CASSLATGVNYGYTF. In nucleotides, the CDR3 is TGCGCCAGCAGCTTGGCGACAGGGGTGAACTATGGCTACACCTTC. The chain links TRBV5-1 to TRBJ1-2; TRBD1 matches 8 bases. The CDR3 has 15 residues. Germline V CDR1 and CDR2: SGHRS, YFSETQ. Unmatched junction bases numbered 3, after V lost 0 bases and J lost 2 bases.

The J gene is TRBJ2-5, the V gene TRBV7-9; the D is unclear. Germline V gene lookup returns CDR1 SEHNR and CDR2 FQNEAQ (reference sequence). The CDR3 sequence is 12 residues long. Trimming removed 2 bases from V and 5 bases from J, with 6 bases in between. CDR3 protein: CASSLNEETQYF. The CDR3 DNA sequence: TGTGCCAGCAGCTTAAATGAGGAGACCCAGTACTTC. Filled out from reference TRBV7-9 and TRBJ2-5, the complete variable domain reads DTGVSQNPRHKITKRGQNVTFRCDPISEHNRLYWYRQTLGQGPEFLTYFQNEAQLEKSRLLSDRFSAERPKGSFSTLEIQRTEQGDSAMYLCASSLNEETQYFGPGTRLLVL.

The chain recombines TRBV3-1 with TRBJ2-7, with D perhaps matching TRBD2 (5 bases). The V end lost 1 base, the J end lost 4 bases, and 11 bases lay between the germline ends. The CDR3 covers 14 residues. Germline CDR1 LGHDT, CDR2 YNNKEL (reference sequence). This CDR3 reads CASSQVGEPYEQYF. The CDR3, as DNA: TGTGCCAGCAGCCAAGTCGGGGAGCCTTACGAGCAGTACTTC.

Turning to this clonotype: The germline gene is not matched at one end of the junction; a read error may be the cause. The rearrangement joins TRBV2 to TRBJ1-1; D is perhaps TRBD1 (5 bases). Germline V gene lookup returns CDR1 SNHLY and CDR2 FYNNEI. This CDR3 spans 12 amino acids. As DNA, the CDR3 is TGTGCCAGCCGTGACAGTTTTACTGAAGCTTTCTTT. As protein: CASRDSFTEAFF. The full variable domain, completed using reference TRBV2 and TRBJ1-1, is EPEVTQTPSHQVTQMGQEVILRCVPISNHLYFYWYRQILGQKVEFLVSFYNNEISEKSEIFDDQFSVERPDGSNFTLKIRSTKLEDSAMYFCASRDSFTEAFFGQGTRLTVV.